This T cell receptor (beta chain) appears in the sequencing data of a study of regulatory T cells in long-lasting Graves disease. HTBI primers from iRepertoire and Arm-PCR of CDR3 regions yielded the TCR beta libraries. Via MiXCR, TCRdb re-called the multiplex PCR reads, giving one row per CDR3 protein. The table has hundreds of thousands of distinct CDR3 sequences, around 21% seen once; the top ten hold less than 25%. This clonotype was seen a handful of times. The antigen is undetermined. General study findings and limits: TRBV28 was favored in persistent disease, as were TRBJ1-2 and TRBJ2-5.

The CDR3 runs to 18 residues. Germline CDR1 reads MNHEY; CDR2 reads SVGEGT. Trimming shortened V by 0 bases and J by 4 bases, and 21 bases separated the two germline ends. Time point reported: persistent/refractory GD, antithyroid drugs over 5 years with positive TRAb. RNA isolated from PBMCs was used to make the TCR library. The sequencing used peripheral blood mononuclear cells (PBMCs), collected when the disease was refractory, from a patient treated with antithyroid drugs. This chain links TRBV6-2 or TRBV6-3 with TRBJ1-1; tentatively, D is TRBD1 (5 bases). This TCR derives from a female donor with Graves disease. The CDR3 sequence: CASSYSMIGGTSGTEAFF. CDR3 DNA sequence: TGTGCCAGCAGTTACTCGATGATTGGGGGGACTTCAGGCACTGAAGCTTTCTTT.